Each of the 7 T cell receptor beta chains below was sequenced from the same sample in a study of T cells in Graves' hyperthyroidism and ophthalmopathy. RNA transcripts provided the source from which TCR beta CDR3 regions were amplified. First-round RT-PCR with HTBI primers amplified the TCR CDR3 region. TCRdb processed the multiplex PCR reads anew with MiXCR; each CDR3 protein has one entry. The table lists approximately 710,000 distinct CDR3 sequences, roughly 17% of them singletons. Input material: blood. The receptor source for this set is a man aged 45-65 years with Graves' hyperthyroidism.

This clonotype has ten or more counts. The chain uses TRBV10-3 and TRBJ2-2, with D uncertain. Germline V gene sequence: CDR1 ENHRY, CDR2 SYGVKD. CDR3 length: 15 amino acids. V was clipped by 2 bases and J by 5 bases, with 12 bases between them. The CDR3 DNA sequence: TGTGCCATCAGTGAGGCGGCAGAAACTACCGGGGAGCTGTTTTTT. Residues: CAISEAAETTGELFF.

This clonotype was recorded at least ten times. The chain recombines TRBV28 with TRBJ2-2; TRBD1 aligns across 8 bases. CDR1 is MDHEN and CDR2 is SYDVKM in the germline V gene. V was pared by 5 bases and J by 3 bases, with 8 bases of the junction left unmatched. The CDR3 spans 16 residues. CDR3 loop: CASSDYGTGHTGELFF. The CDR3 DNA reads TGTGCCAGCAGTGATTACGGGACAGGTCACACCGGGGAGCTGTTTTTT.

This clonotype has just a few counts. This chain connects TRBV27 to TRBJ2-7; 7 bases fit TRBD1. CDR1 is MNHEY and CDR2 is SMNVEV in the germline V gene (reference sequence). V dropped 5 bases and J dropped 5; count of bases not matched to a gene: 12. The CDR3 runs 15 residues. The DNA for the CDR3 is TGTGCCAGCAGTCCCCGACAGGGAGCGCATCACGAGCAGTACTTC. It translates to CASSPRQGAHHEQYF.

In its sample, this clonotype was seen many times. This chain connects TRBV28 to TRBJ1-2, with TRBD1 identical over 8 bases. The germline CDR1 and CDR2 sequences are MDHEN and SYDVKM. V shed 5 bases, J shed 6 bases, and the junction held 5 bases outside the gene matches. The CDR3 runs 13 residues. CDR3 sequence: CASSQGARDGYTF. The DNA for the CDR3 is TGTGCCAGCAGTCAGGGGGCGCGGGATGGCTACACCTTC.

On this clonotype itself: Since a much larger clone is just one base distant, this may be a read error. The rearrangement joins TRBV2 to TRBJ2-7; D not resolved. Trimming took 7 bases from V and 3 from J, leaving 7 bases between them. Germline CDR1 SNHLY, CDR2 FYNNEI. CDR3 length: 11 amino acids. As DNA, the CDR3 is TGTGCCAGCAATACCCTCTACGAGCAGTACTTC. This gives the protein CASNTLYEQYF.

This clonotype occurred many times. The rearrangement joins TRBV18 to TRBJ1-2, with 7 positions matching TRBD1. Trimming cost V 4 bases and J 3 bases; bases outside gene matches: 5. From germline, CDR1 is KGHSH and CDR2 LQKENI. The CDR3 runs to 14 residues. The CDR3 sequence is CASSLGQDYYGYTF. CDR3 bases: TGTGCCAGCTCACTCGGACAGGATTACTATGGCTACACCTTC.

This clonotype occurred many times. The V call is TRBV30, the J call TRBJ2-3, with D hard to call. Germline-derived CDR1 and CDR2 are GTSNPN and SVGIG (reference sequence). Trimming took off 1 base at V and 2 bases at J, with 16 bases between the two ends. The CDR3 is made up of 16 amino acids. The CDR3 sequence: CAWSAETTIVTDTQYF. In nucleotides, the CDR3 is TGTGCCTGGAGTGCCGAGACCACAATTGTCACAGATACGCAGTATTTT.